This is a list of T cell receptor beta chains from one sample in a study of OX40 agonist ivuxolimab in advanced cancers. The data were produced by immunoSEQ multiplex PCR, yet TCRdb's version contains in-frame clones alone and is incomplete. Of about 72,000 clones in the sample, about nine tenths were seen once. Specimen: CD4+ or CD8+ T cells sorted from blood, collected in a trial of the OX40 agonist ivuxolimab. These receptors all stem from an adult with an advanced solid tumor such as melanoma, head and neck, liver or kidney cancer. CDR3s include the opening cysteine and the closing phenylalanine or tryptophan. D genes are given only for firm matches. A row's size may be missing; if present it is once, few, many or a size class.

J: TRBJ1-2; V: TRBV2; D: NA; size: NA; DNA: TGTGCCAGCAGCGCTTCGCGAGTCTCAGGTCGTGGCTACACCTTC; CDR3: CASSASRVSGRGYTF
J: TRBJ1-3; V: TRBV7-2; D: NA; size: NA; DNA: TGTGCCAGCAGCTACACAGGGTGGGACACCATATATTTT; CDR3: CASSYTGWDTIYF
J: TRBJ2-7; V: TRBV28; D: TRBD1; size: NA; DNA: TGTGCCAGCACGGGACAGGGGGCTTTCTTCCACGAGCAGTACTTC; CDR3: CASTGQGAFFHEQYF
J: TRBJ1-1; V: TRBV10-2; D: NA; size: NA; DNA: TGCGCCAGCAGTGCCCTGAAGGTCACTGAAGCTTTCTTT; CDR3: CASSALKVTEAFF
J: TRBJ2-5; V: TRBV4-1; D: TRBD2; size: NA; DNA: TGCGCCAGCAGCCAAGGAGGACTAGTCATTCCGACCCAGTACTTC; CDR3: CASSQGGLVIPTQYF
J: TRBJ2-3; V: TRBV9; D: NA; size: NA; DNA: TGTGCCAGCAGCCCCGGGGGCACCCTCACAGATACGCAGTATTTT; CDR3: CASSPGGTLTDTQYF
J: TRBJ1-2; V: TRBV2; D: NA; size: few; DNA: TGTGCCAGCAGTAATCTAATGGGCAGTCTCTATGGCTACACCTTC; CDR3: CASSNLMGSLYGYTF
J: TRBJ2-2; V: TRBV7-2; D: NA; size: NA; DNA: TGTGCCAGCAGCTTTCAGGGGGGCCCCGGGGAGCTGTTTTTT; CDR3: CASSFQGGPGELFF
J: TRBJ1-1; V: TRBV5-6; D: TRBD1; size: NA; DNA: TGTGCCAGCAGCGCGGGACAGGGGATTTCTGAAGCTTTCTTT; CDR3: CASSAGQGISEAFF
J: TRBJ2-1; V: TRBV11-2; D: TRBD1; size: NA; DNA: TGTGCCAGCAGCTTTCAGCCCGGGACAGACAATGAGCAGTTCTTC; CDR3: CASSFQPGTDNEQFF
J: TRBJ1-4; V: TRBV7-9; D: NA; size: NA; DNA: TGTGCCAGCTCCTCAGGGAACGAAAAACTGTTTTTT; CDR3: CASSSGNEKLFF
J: TRBJ1-2; V: TRBV7-2; D: NA; size: NA; DNA: TGTGCCAGCAGCTGGGAGGACCGGCGGACGGGGGGCTACACCTTC; CDR3: CASSWEDRRTGGYTF
J: TRBJ2-5; V: TRBV5-1; D: TRBD2; size: NA; DNA: TGCGCCAGCAGCACAAGAGCGGGGGGGCGGGAGACCCAGTACTTC; CDR3: CASSTRAGGRETQYF
J: TRBJ2-7; V: TRBV10-3; D: TRBD1; size: NA; DNA: TGTGCCATCAAAAGAACGGGACAGTCCTACGAGCAGTACTTC; CDR3: CAIKRTGQSYEQYF
J: TRBJ2-1; V: TRBV7-9; D: TRBD2; size: few; DNA: TGTGCCAGCAGCGACTTCTCTAGCGGGGTTAACAATGAGCAGTTCTTC; CDR3: CASSDFSSGVNNEQFF
J: TRBJ2-1; V: TRBV9; D: NA; size: NA; DNA: TGTGCCAGCAGCGTATACGCTTACAATGAGCAGTTCTTC; CDR3: CASSVYAYNEQFF
J: TRBJ1-5; V: TRBV4-1; D: NA; size: NA; DNA: TGCGCCAGCAGCCAAGATCAATACGGGAATCAGCCCCAGCATTTT; CDR3: CASSQDQYGNQPQHF
J: TRBJ2-2; V: TRBV18; D: NA; size: NA; DNA: TGTGCCAGCTCACCAAGGGAAGGCACCGGGGAGCTGTTTTTT; CDR3: CASSPREGTGELFF
J: TRBJ1-1; V: TRBV21-1; D: NA; size: NA; DNA: TGTGCCAGCAGCAAAAAGAGGGACGGAAGAAGAAGTACTGAAGCTTTCTTT; CDR3: CASSKKRDGRRSTEAFF
J: TRBJ1-5; V: TRBV28; D: TRBD1; size: NA; DNA: TGTGCCAGCAACATACAGGGGTTCAATCAGCCCCAGCATTTT; CDR3: CASNIQGFNQPQHF
J: TRBJ1-1; V: TRBV6-6; D: TRBD1; size: NA; DNA: TGTGCCAGCAGTTCTCCGGGACAGGGGACTGAAGCTTTCTTT; CDR3: CASSSPGQGTEAFF
J: TRBJ1-1; V: TRBV28; D: NA; size: NA; DNA: TGTGCCAGCAGCCCAGGACGGAACACTGAAGCTTTCTTT; CDR3: CASSPGRNTEAFF
J: TRBJ2-7; V: TRBV28; D: NA; size: NA; DNA: TGTGCCAGCAGGGGATCGGGAGACTACGAGCAGTACTTC; CDR3: CASRGSGDYEQYF
J: TRBJ1-1; V: TRBV6-6; D: TRBD1; size: NA; DNA: TGTGCCAGCAGGGGGACAGAGAACACTGAAGCTTTCTTT; CDR3: CASRGTENTEAFF
J: TRBJ1-1; V: TRBV11-3; D: NA; size: once; DNA: TGTGCCAGCAGCTTAGAAACGGCTAGCTACACTGAAGCTTTCTTT; CDR3: CASSLETASYTEAFF
J: TRBJ1-1; V: TRBV6-1; D: NA; size: NA; DNA: TGTGCCAGCAGTGAAACGGTCTGGGGGGCTTTCTTT; CDR3: CASSETVWGAFF
J: TRBJ2-7; V: TRBV6-5; D: TRBD2; size: NA; DNA: TGTGCCAGCAGTTACTCCGCGGGAGGCTCCTACGAGCAGTACTTC; CDR3: CASSYSAGGSYEQYF
J: TRBJ2-2; V: TRBV27; D: TRBD1; size: NA; DNA: TGTGCCAGGCCCAGGGGGTCGACCGGGGAGCTGTTTTTT; CDR3: CARPRGSTGELFF
J: TRBJ2-2; V: TRBV19; D: NA; size: NA; DNA: TGTGCCAGTAAAAGAGCCCCGGGCACCGGGGAGCTGTTTTTT; CDR3: CASKRAPGTGELFF
J: TRBJ2-7; V: TRBV7-9; D: NA; size: NA; DNA: TGTGCCAGCAGCTATCAGGGAAGGGACTACGAGCAGTACTTC; CDR3: CASSYQGRDYEQYF
J: TRBJ2-1; V: TRBV27; D: TRBD2; size: once; DNA: TGTGCCAGCAGTTTGGGGACTACCTACAATGAGCAGTTCTTC; CDR3: CASSLGTTYNEQFF
J: TRBJ2-3; V: TRBV6-5; D: TRBD2; size: NA; DNA: TGTGCCAGCAGCCGAGGGACTAGTCAAACAGATACGCAGTATTTT; CDR3: CASSRGTSQTDTQYF
J: TRBJ2-3; V: TRBV5-1; D: NA; size: NA; DNA: TGCGCCAGCAGCTTTCAGGGGGGTTCAGATACGCAGTATTTT; CDR3: CASSFQGGSDTQYF
J: TRBJ2-3; V: TRBV5-1; D: TRBD2; size: NA; DNA: TGCGCCAGCAGCTTGACTAGCGGGGCTGGCTATGCGCAGTATTTT; CDR3: CASSLTSGAGYAQYF
J: TRBJ2-3; V: TRBV10-1; D: NA; size: NA; DNA: TGCGCCAGCAGCCGCGCCGATACGCAGTATTTT; CDR3: CASSRADTQYF
J: TRBJ2-3; V: TRBV5-1; D: TRBD1; size: NA; DNA: TGCGCCAGCAGTCCTCCTTCCGGGACAGGGGGTCCAGATACGCAGTATTTT; CDR3: CASSPPSGTGGPDTQYF
J: TRBJ2-3; V: TRBV6-6; D: NA; size: NA; DNA: TGTGCCAGCAGCCCCAGACAGGGCACAGATACGCAGTATTTT; CDR3: CASSPRQGTDTQYF
J: TRBJ2-5; V: TRBV28; D: NA; size: NA; DNA: TGTGCCAGCAGTTTAACCCGATGGTCCCAGTACTTC; CDR3: CASSLTRWSQYF
J: TRBJ1-3; V: TRBV6-1; D: NA; size: NA; DNA: TGTGCCAGTGGACCGGGTGGAAACACCATATATTTT; CDR3: CASGPGGNTIYF
J: TRBJ2-5; V: TRBV7-9; D: TRBD2; size: NA; DNA: TGTGCCAGCAGCCTACGTGGTAGCGGGATCTGGGAGACCCAGTACTTC; CDR3: CASSLRGSGIWETQYF
J: TRBJ1-2; V: TRBV30; D: NA; size: NA; DNA: TGTGCCTGGATTGGGCCTTATGGCTACACCTTC; CDR3: CAWIGPYGYTF
J: TRBJ2-1; V: TRBV4-2; D: NA; size: NA; DNA: TGTGCCAGCAGCCAAGATAGAGCCTCCTCCTACAATGAGCAGTTCTTC; CDR3: CASSQDRASSYNEQFF
J: TRBJ1-4; V: TRBV28; D: NA; size: NA; DNA: TGTGCCAGCAGCCTGTCACAGGGAGGACGGGAAAAACTGTTTTTT; CDR3: CASSLSQGGREKLFF
J: TRBJ2-2; V: TRBV30; D: NA; size: NA; DNA: TGTGCCTGGATCACACCCAGGGACCTAGGGACCGGGGAGCTGTTTTTT; CDR3: CAWITPRDLGTGELFF
J: TRBJ2-7; V: TRBV30; D: TRBD2; size: NA; DNA: TGTGCCTGGACCCACGGACTAGCGGGGGGCCACGAGCAGTACTTC; CDR3: CAWTHGLAGGHEQYF
J: TRBJ2-7; V: TRBV28; D: NA; size: NA; DNA: TGTGCCAGCAGGGCCGCGGGACTCCCTCGAGAGCAGTACTTC; CDR3: CASRAAGLPREQYF
J: TRBJ2-7; V: TRBV7-2; D: TRBD2; size: NA; DNA: TGTGCCAGCAGTGTGGCACCGGGACTAGCGGGTTTGAAACAGTACTTC; CDR3: CASSVAPGLAGLKQYF
J: TRBJ1-6; V: TRBV10-3; D: NA; size: NA; DNA: TGTGCCATGCAGGGTGAACGGGGGCAATCACCCCTCCACTTT; CDR3: CAMQGERGQSPLHF
J: TRBJ2-3; V: TRBV13; D: NA; size: once; DNA: TGTGCCAGCAGCTTAGGCCGGGACATTTTATCGTATTTT; CDR3: CASSLGRDILSYF
J: TRBJ2-5; V: TRBV6-5; D: NA; size: once; DNA: TGTGCCAGCAGGCCCGGAGTAATCCCAGGGGAGACCCAGTACTTC; CDR3: CASRPGVIPGETQYF
J: TRBJ1-5; V: TRBV28; D: NA; size: NA; DNA: TGTGCCAGCAAGAGAGAAAGACTGAATAGCAATCAGCCCCAGCATTTT; CDR3: CASKRERLNSNQPQHF
J: TRBJ2-1; V: TRBV5-4; D: TRBD2; size: NA; DNA: TGTGCCAGCAGCCTCCCTAAGCGGGGACGCTCCTACAATGAGCAGTTCTTC; CDR3: CASSLPKRGRSYNEQFF
J: TRBJ1-6; V: TRBV5-5; D: TRBD1; size: few; DNA: TGTGCCAGCAGCCCCACAGGGGAATGGAATTCACCCCTCCACTTT; CDR3: CASSPTGEWNSPLHF
J: TRBJ1-4; V: TRBV2; D: NA; size: NA; DNA: TGTGCCTCTAAGGCACAGGAAGAGAATGAAAAACTGTTTTTT; CDR3: CASKAQEENEKLFF
J: TRBJ1-2; V: TRBV5-1; D: NA; size: once; DNA: TGCGCCAGCAGCTTCGCAGGGGAAGACTATGGCTACACCTTC; CDR3: CASSFAGEDYGYTF
J: TRBJ1-5; V: TRBV6-5; D: NA; size: NA; DNA: TGTGCCAGCCAGCCGCGTTGGGGTCTCCAGCCCCAGCATTTT; CDR3: CASQPRWGLQPQHF
J: TRBJ2-7; V: TRBV28; D: NA; size: NA; DNA: TGTGCCAGCAGTGACTACTCGGACAGCTCCTACGAGCAGTACTTC; CDR3: CASSDYSDSSYEQYF